This T cell receptor (beta chain) was found in a study of shared clonotypes between healthy human individuals. Sequencing used immunoSEQ multiplex PCR; TCRdb keeps in-frame clones, though not all of them. The data hold roughly 1,600,000 clones, with 98% to 99% observed a single time. Study findings and constraints: Across a few donors, naive CD4 shared 4.5% to 6%, naive CD8 under 4%, memory CD4 more than 2%, memory CD8 around 0.42%.

Germline loops: CDR1 SGHRS, CDR2 YFSETQ. The CDR3 has 18 residues. Trimming took 3 bases from V and 0 from J; bases not matched to a gene: 9. A remark on this clone: No antigen is known for it.

All of the donors resided in Nashville, Tennessee, and each was a Caucasian adult. This chain links TRBV5-1 with TRBJ2-6; 7 bases match TRBD1. The sequenced sample was naive CD4+ T cells sorted from blood. The subset here: CD45RA+ positively selected. The sequence came from a man aged 30 to 45 in good health. DNA of the CDR3: TGCGCCAGCAGCTCGTGGGACAGCTTAGCCTCTGGGGCCAACGTCCTGACTTTC. Its protein is CASSSWDSLASGANVLTF.